What follows describes a single TCR beta chain. Sequenced by immunoSEQ multiplex PCR; TCRdb stores in-frame clones only, minus some. Of 70,000 or so clones in the sample, around 90% are singletons; the top ten hold about 10%. The data were taken from a study of OX40 agonist ivuxolimab in advanced cancers. This CDR3 contains 11 residues. From germline, CDR1 is DFQATT and CDR2 SNEGSKA (reference sequence). V was shortened by 3 bases and J by 3 bases, with 6 bases between the two germline ends. The receptor's source is an adult with an advanced solid tumor such as melanoma, head and neck, liver or kidney cancer. The chain has TRBV20-1 and TRBJ2-7; D may be TRBD1 or TRBD2 (5 bases each). Material: CD4+ or CD8+ T cells sorted from blood, obtained in a trial of the OX40 agonist ivuxolimab. The CDR3 region is CSASGGYEQYF. The CDR3 DNA reads TGCAGTGCTAGTGGGGGCTACGAGCAGTACTTC.